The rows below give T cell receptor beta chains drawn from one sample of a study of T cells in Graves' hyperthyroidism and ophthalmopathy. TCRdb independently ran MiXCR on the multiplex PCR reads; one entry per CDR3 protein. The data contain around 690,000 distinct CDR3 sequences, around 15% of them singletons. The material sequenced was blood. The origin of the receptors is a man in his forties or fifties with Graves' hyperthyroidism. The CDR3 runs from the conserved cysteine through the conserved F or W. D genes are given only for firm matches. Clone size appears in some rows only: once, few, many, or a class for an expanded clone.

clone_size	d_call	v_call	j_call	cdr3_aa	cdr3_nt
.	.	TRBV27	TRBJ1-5	CASSPNRRQVSNQPQHF	TGTGCCAGCAGTCCTAATCGTCGGCAGGTTAGCAATCAGCCCCAGCATTTT
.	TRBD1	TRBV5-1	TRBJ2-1	CASWTGTGSYNEQFF	TGCGCCAGCTGGACCGGGACAGGTTCCTACAATGAGCAGTTCTTC
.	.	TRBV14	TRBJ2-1	CASSQDTFSSYNEQFF	TGTGCCAGCAGCCAAGATACGTTTAGCTCCTACAATGAGCAGTTCTTC
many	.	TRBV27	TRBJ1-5	CASSLGEGQPQHF	TGTGCCAGCAGTTTAGGCGAGGGTCAGCCCCAGCATTTT
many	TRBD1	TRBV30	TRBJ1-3	CAWSSGQGSNTIYF	TGTGCCTGGAGCTCGGGACAGGGGTCAAACACCATATATTTT
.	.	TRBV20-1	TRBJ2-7	CSATAGTHYEQYF	TGCAGTGCTACCGCCGGGACTCACTACGAGCAGTACTTC
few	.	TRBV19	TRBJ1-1	CASSQKLWANTEAFF	TGTGCCAGTAGTCAAAAACTCTGGGCGAACACTGAAGCTTTCTTT
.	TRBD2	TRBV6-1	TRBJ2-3	CASRSTSGSFGLAADTQYF	TGTGCCAGCAGATCGACTAGCGGGAGTTTCGGTCTTGCGGCGGATACGCAGTATTTT
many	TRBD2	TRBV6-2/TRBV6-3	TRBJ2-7	CASSYSGTSGTYEQYF	TGTGCCAGCAGTTACTCCGGGACTAGCGGCACCTACGAGCAGTACTTC
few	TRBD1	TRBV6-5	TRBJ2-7	CASSSAETGKYEQYF	TGTGCCAGCAGTTCCGCCGAGACAGGGAAATACGAGCAGTACTTC
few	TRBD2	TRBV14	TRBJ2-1	CASSQDYRLAGVPYNEQFF	TGTGCCAGCAGCCAAGATTATCGACTAGCGGGCGTCCCATACAATGAGCAGTTCTTC
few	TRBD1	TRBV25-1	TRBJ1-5	CASSETGFGQPQHF	TGTGCCAGCAGTGAGACAGGGTTCGGGCAGCCCCAGCATTTT
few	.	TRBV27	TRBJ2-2	CATRQFANTGELFF	TGTGCCACTCGACAGTTCGCGAACACCGGGGAGCTGTTTTTT
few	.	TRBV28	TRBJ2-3	CASSRGGLDTQYF	TGTGCCAGCAGCCGCGGTGGGTTAGATACGCAGTATTTT
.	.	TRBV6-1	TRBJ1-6	CASSSNSNNSPLHF	TGTGCCAGCAGTTCGAACAGTAATAATTCACCCCTCCACTTT
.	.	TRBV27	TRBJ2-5	CASADGETQYF	TGTGCCAGTGCCGACGGAGAGACCCAGTACTTC
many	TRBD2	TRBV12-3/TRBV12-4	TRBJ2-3	CASSFSGGSTDTQYF	TGTGCCAGCAGTTTTAGCGGGGGCTCCACAGATACGCAGTATTTT
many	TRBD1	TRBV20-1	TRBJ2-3	CSASQTGTDTQYF	TGCAGTGCTAGCCAGACAGGGACCGATACGCAGTATTTT
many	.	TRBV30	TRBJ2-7	CAWSVVHGDEQYF	TGTGCCTGGAGTGTAGTTCACGGAGACGAGCAGTACTTC
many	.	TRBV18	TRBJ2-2	CASSPGQVNTGELFF	TGTGCCAGCTCACCGGGTCAGGTGAACACCGGGGAGCTGTTTTTT
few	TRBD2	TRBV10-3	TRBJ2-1	CAISEYGGRKYNEQFF	TGTGCCATCAGTGAGTATGGCGGGAGGAAATACAATGAGCAGTTCTTC
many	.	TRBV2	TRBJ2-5	CASSDLGPETQYF	TGTGCCAGCAGTGATCTGGGGCCGGAGACCCAGTACTTC
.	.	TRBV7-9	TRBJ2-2	CASSFPGTVGPNTGELFF	TGTGCCAGCAGCTTCCCCGGGACTGTGGGACCGAACACCGGGGAGCTGTTTTTT
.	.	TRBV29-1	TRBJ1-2	CSVIVVGNYGYTF	TGCAGCGTCATAGTCGTAGGGAACTATGGCTACACCTTC
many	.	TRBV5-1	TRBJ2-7	CASSLGGTGTSYEQYF	TGCGCCAGCAGCTTGGGCGGGACGGGAACCTCCTACGAGCAGTACTTC
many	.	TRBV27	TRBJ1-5	CASSSTGSGGYSNQPQHF	TGTGCCAGCAGTTCGACAGGAAGCGGGGGGTATAGCAATCAGCCCCAGCATTTT
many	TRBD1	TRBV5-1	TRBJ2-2	CASSRAPGQGVGGELFF	TGCGCCAGCAGCCGGGCCCCGGGACAGGGGGTCGGCGGGGAGCTGTTTTTT
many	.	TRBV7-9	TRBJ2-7	CASSFIGGLEQYF	TGTGCCAGCAGCTTTATTGGGGGACTCGAGCAGTACTTC
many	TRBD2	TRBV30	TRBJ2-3	CAWSGTSVSTDTQYF	TGTGCCTGGAGTGGGACTAGTGTGAGCACAGATACGCAGTATTTT
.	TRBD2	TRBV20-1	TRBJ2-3	CSGSSGRATDTQYF	TGCAGCGGTTCTAGCGGCCGAGCCACAGATACGCAGTATTTT
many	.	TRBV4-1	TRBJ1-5	CASSQGVQGRINQPQHF	TGCGCCAGCAGCCAAGGTGTTCAGGGAAGAATTAATCAGCCCCAGCATTTT
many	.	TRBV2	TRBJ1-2	CASSETASDPNYGYTF	TGTGCCAGCAGTGAAACGGCGTCAGATCCTAACTATGGCTACACCTTC
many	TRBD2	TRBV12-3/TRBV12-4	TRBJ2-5	CASRRLADQETQYF	TGTGCCAGCAGAAGACTAGCGGACCAAGAGACCCAGTACTTC
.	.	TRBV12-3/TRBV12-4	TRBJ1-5	CASSFPQGRQPQHF	TGTGCCAGCAGTTTTCCACAGGGACGGCAGCCCCAGCATTTT
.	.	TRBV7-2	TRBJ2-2	CASSSRSGAPNTGELFF	TGTGCCAGCAGCTCGAGGTCGGGGGCCCCGAACACCGGGGAGCTGTTTTTT
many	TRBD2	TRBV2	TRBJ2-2	CASSGLAGTPGELFF	TGTGCCAGCAGTGGACTAGCGGGAACCCCCGGGGAGCTGTTTTTT
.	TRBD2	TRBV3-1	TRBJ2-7	CASSAGLADSYEQYF	TGTGCCAGCAGCGCGGGACTAGCGGACTCCTACGAGCAGTACTTC
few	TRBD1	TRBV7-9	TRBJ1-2	CASTSGQGYGYTF	TGTGCCAGCACATCCGGACAGGGCTATGGCTACACCTTC
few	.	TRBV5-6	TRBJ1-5	CASSLASAGHQPQHF	TGTGCCAGCAGCTTGGCCTCGGCAGGTCATCAGCCCCAGCATTTT
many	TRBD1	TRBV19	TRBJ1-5	CASSPRDRNQPQHF	TGTGCCAGTAGCCCCCGGGACAGAAATCAGCCCCAGCATTTT
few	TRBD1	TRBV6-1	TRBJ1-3	CASISGSGQGRNTIYF	TGTGCCAGCATCTCCGGCTCGGGACAGGGGAGAAACACCATATATTTT
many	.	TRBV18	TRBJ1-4	CASSASSNEKLFF	TGTGCCAGCTCAGCCTCCTCTAATGAAAAACTGTTTTTT
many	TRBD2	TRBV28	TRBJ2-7	CASGGEMYEQYF	TGTGCCAGCGGGGGGGAGATGTACGAGCAGTACTTC
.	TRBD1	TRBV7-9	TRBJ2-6	CASSRGTGGSGANVLTF	TGTGCCAGCAGCCGCGGGACAGGGGGCTCTGGGGCCAACGTCCTGACTTTC
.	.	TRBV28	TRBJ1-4	CASSFNRVGDEKLFF	TGTGCCAGCAGTTTCAACAGGGTCGGGGATGAAAAACTGTTTTTT
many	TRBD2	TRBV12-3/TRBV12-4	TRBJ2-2	CASTRLAGEGGELFF	TGTGCCAGCACCCGACTAGCGGGGGAGGGCGGGGAGCTGTTTTTT
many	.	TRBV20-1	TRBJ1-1	CSARDKGGWGTEAFF	TGCAGTGCTAGAGATAAGGGGGGCTGGGGAACTGAAGCTTTCTTT
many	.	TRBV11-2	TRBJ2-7	CASSLVMGHEQYF	TGTGCCAGCAGCTTAGTTATGGGCCACGAGCAGTACTTC
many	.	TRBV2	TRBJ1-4	CASRPSREKLFF	TGTGCCAGCCGCCCCAGTCGGGAAAAACTGTTTTTT
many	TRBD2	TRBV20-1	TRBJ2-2	CSARDRLAGVTGELFF	TGCAGTGCTAGAGATCGACTAGCGGGAGTGACCGGGGAGCTGTTTTTT
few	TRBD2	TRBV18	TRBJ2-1	CASSPPELAGEHNEQFF	TGTGCCAGCTCACCGCCCGAACTAGCGGGAGAGCACAATGAGCAGTTCTTC
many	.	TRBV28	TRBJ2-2	CASSLLGAGELFF	TGTGCCAGCAGTTTATTGGGGGCCGGGGAGCTGTTTTTT
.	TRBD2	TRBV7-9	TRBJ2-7	CASSLRLSGISYEQYF	TGTGCCAGCAGCCTCAGACTCAGCGGGATCTCTTACGAGCAGTACTTC
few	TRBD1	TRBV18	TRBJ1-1	CASSPPDRAYTEAFF	TGTGCCAGCTCACCACCTGACAGGGCTTACACTGAAGCTTTCTTT
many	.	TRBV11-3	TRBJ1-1	CASSWQQNTEAFF	TGTGCCAGCAGCTGGCAGCAGAACACTGAAGCTTTCTTT
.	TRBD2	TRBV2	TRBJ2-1	CASKLGLAGMDEQFF	TGTGCCAGCAAACTCGGGCTAGCGGGAATGGATGAGCAGTTCTTC
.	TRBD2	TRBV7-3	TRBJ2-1	CASSSSSGSGNEQFF	TGTGCCAGCAGCTCCTCTAGCGGGAGCGGCAATGAGCAGTTCTTC
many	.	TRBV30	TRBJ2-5	CAWKTSGTETQYF	TGTGCCTGGAAGACCTCCGGCACGGAGACCCAGTACTTC
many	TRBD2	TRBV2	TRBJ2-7	CASSRLAGGREQYF	TGTGCCAGCAGTAGACTAGCGGGAGGACGCGAGCAGTACTTC
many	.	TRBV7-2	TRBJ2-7	CASSLQPGPYEQYF	TGTGCCAGCAGCTTACAACCGGGACCCTACGAGCAGTACTTC